This T cell receptor beta chain is drawn from a study of cytotoxic CD8 clonotypes in ibrutinib-treated CLL. This clone has a handful of counts. The antigen is not known. Assay: immunoSEQ multiplex PCR; the TCRdb copy retains only in-frame clones and omits some. Altogether 80,000 to 95,000 clones are present, 70% to 80% being singletons, with the ten largest covering 4% to 5.5%. Germline assignment: CDR1 SGHRS and CDR2 YFSETQ. V gave up 0 bases and J gave up 8 bases, with 15 bases separating them. The CDR3 runs 16 residues. General study results and limits: Clonality rose at ibrutinib response, held steady in sustained remission, and fell toward baseline at progression.

Here the sequenced sample was PBMCs, taken after 12 months of ibrutinib treatment. This chain connects TRBV5-1 to TRBJ1-6; D uncertain. The sequence was collected from a human donor with chronic lymphocytic leukemia. The CDR3 spells CASSLGPRVVDSPLHF. The DNA of the CDR3 is TGCGCCAGCAGCTTGGGGCCCCGGGTGGTGGATTCACCCCTCCACTTT. The variable domain in full, with the rest retrieved from reference TRBV5-1 and TRBJ1-6, is KAGVTQTPRYLIKTRGQQVTLSCSPISGHRSVSWYQQTPGQGLQFLFEYFSETQRNKGNFPGRFSGRQFSNSRSEMNVSTLELGDSALYLCASSLGPRVVDSPLHFGNGTRLTVT.